A single sample is the source of the 12 T cell receptor beta chains below, sequenced in a study of OX40 agonist ivuxolimab in advanced cancers. Clones were read by immunoSEQ multiplex PCR, and TCRdb kept only the in-frame ones, dropping some. There are tens of thousands of clones in the sample; around nine tenths occur only once, and about 0.35% lies in the top ten. The sequencing used CD4+ or CD8+ T cells sorted from blood, collected in a trial of the OX40 agonist ivuxolimab. These receptor sequences come from an adult with an advanced solid tumor such as melanoma, head and neck, liver or kidney cancer.

The chain links TRBV30 to TRBJ1-4, with D uncertain. The CDR3 consists of 12 residues. Germline V CDR1 and CDR2: GTSNPN, SVGIG (reference sequence). Trimming took off 4 bases at V and 8 bases at J, with 11 bases between the two ends. In DNA, the CDR3 is TGTGCCTGGACCCCTGGATCAGAAAAACTGTTTTTT. As protein: CAWTPGSEKLFF.

The genes are TRBV11-2 and TRBJ2-3, with D tentatively TRBD1 or TRBD2 (5 bases each). This CDR3 is built from 17 residues. With 0 bases removed from V and 1 base from J, the gap between germline ends came to 14 bases. CDR1 and CDR2 from the germline V gene are SGHAT and FQNNGV. CDR3 sequence (DNA): TGTGCCAGCAGCTTAGATCTTTCGGGGCTGGGCACAGATACGCAGTATTTT. Encoded protein: CASSLDLSGLGTDTQYF.

This chain joins TRBV18 and TRBJ1-2; D ambiguous. The CDR3 has 13 residues. CDR1 is KGHSH, CDR2 LQKENI, per germline. Trimming took off 2 bases at V and 7 bases at J, with 11 bases between the two ends. The CDR3: CASSPGKEGGYTF. The CDR3 DNA is TGTGCCAGCTCACCAGGAAAAGAGGGTGGCTACACCTTC.

The CDR3 loop is CASSPRLGQGVSNSPLHF. In DNA, the CDR3 is TGTGCCAGCAGCCCCAGGTTGGGACAGGGAGTTTCAAATTCACCCCTCCACTTT. The chain joins TRBV7-2 to TRBJ1-6; 9 bases align to TRBD1. The CDR3 is 18 amino acids. Germline V CDR1 and CDR2: SGHTA, FQGNSA. Trimming cost V 5 bases and J 7 bases; bases outside gene matches: 15.

V and J are TRBV5-1 and TRBJ2-7; 16 bases are shared with TRBD2. The CDR3 length is 19 residues. Germline-derived CDR1 and CDR2 are SGHRS and YFSETQ. V was clipped by 3 bases and J by 4 bases; unmatched bases: 13. This CDR3 reads CASSSSPGLAGGPGYEQYF. CDR3 DNA sequence: TGCGCCAGCAGCTCCTCCCCGGGACTAGCGGGAGGGCCTGGGTACGAGCAGTACTTC.

J is TRBJ2-5 and V is TRBV5-1, with TRBD1 identical over 7 bases. This CDR3 comprises 13 residues. The V and J ends lost 5 bases and 5 bases, in that order; junction bases with no gene match: 6. CDR1 and CDR2 from the germline V gene are SGHRS and YFSETQ. CDR3 loop: CASRPDRTETQYF. The CDR3 DNA sequence: TGCGCCAGCAGACCGGACAGGACTGAGACCCAGTACTTC. Based on the CDR3 plus reference TRBV5-1 and TRBJ2-5, the full variable domain is KAGVTQTPRYLIKTRGQQVTLSCSPISGHRSVSWYQQTPGQGLQFLFEYFSETQRNKGNFPGRFSGRQFSNSRSEMNVSTLELGDSALYLCASRPDRTETQYFGPGTRLLVL.

This clone has more than one count but fewer than ten. The gene calls are TRBV2 and TRBJ2-6, with 8 bases matching TRBD2. This CDR3 has 14 residues. Germline CDR1 reads SNHLY; CDR2 reads FYNNEI. J gave up 0 bases and V 9 bases, and 1 base lay outside the gene matches. The CDR3 DNA reads TGTGCCAGGCGGGGGGACTCTGGGGCCAACGTCCTGACTTTC. Its protein is CARRGDSGANVLTF.

The genes are TRBV5-6 and TRBJ2-7, with 8 bases lining up with TRBD1. The CDR3 is 16 residues long. Losses at the gene ends were 0 bases for V and 3 bases for J; bases not matched to a gene: 8. CDR1 and CDR2 from the germline V gene are SGHDT and YYEEEE. Here the CDR3 reads CASSLAPGQEFYEQYF. The CDR3, as DNA: TGTGCCAGCAGCTTGGCCCCGGGACAGGAATTCTACGAGCAGTACTTC. The complete variable domain, with remaining parts taken from reference TRBV5-6 and TRBJ2-7, reads DAGVTQSPTHLIKTRGQQVTLRCSPKSGHDTVSWYQQALGQGPQFIFQYYEEEERQRGNFPDRFSGHQFPNYSSELNVNALLLGDSALYLCASSLAPGQEFYEQYFGPGTRLTVT.

The chain carries TRBV28 and TRBJ2-2; 7 bases line up with TRBD1. Germline CDR1 and CDR2: MDHEN and SYDVKM. CDR3 length: 14 residues. The junction had 7 bases not matched to a gene; V was cut back by 4 bases and J by 8 bases. The CDR3 DNA reads TGTGCCAGCAGTTCTTACAGGGGTGCGGGGGAGCTGTTTTTT. It is translated as CASSSYRGAGELFF.

A note on this clone: This same CDR3 is encoded by further DNA sequences in the sample. The chain is built from TRBV18 and TRBJ2-2; D unclear. V lost 1 base and J lost 0, with 3 bases in between. From germline, CDR1 is KGHSH and CDR2 LQKENI. This CDR3 has 14 residues. CDR3 region: CASSPQTNTGELFF. The CDR3, as DNA: TGTGCCAGCTCACCACAAACGAACACCGGGGAGCTGTTTTTT.

This clone was found a few times. J is TRBJ2-5 and V is TRBV5-1; a weak D match, TRBD1 (7 bases). CDR3 length equals 14 residues. The germline V gene has CDR1 SGHRS and CDR2 YFSETQ. V was trimmed by 4 bases and J by 1 base, leaving 11 bases between them. CDR3 sequence reads: CASSAQGGQETQYF. For the CDR3, the DNA is TGCGCCAGCAGCGCTCAGGGGGGCCAAGAGACCCAGTACTTC. The full variable domain, in which reference TRBV5-1 and TRBJ2-5 provide the parts outside the CDR3, is KAGVTQTPRYLIKTRGQQVTLSCSPISGHRSVSWYQQTPGQGLQFLFEYFSETQRNKGNFPGRFSGRQFSNSRSEMNVSTLELGDSALYLCASSAQGGQETQYFGPGTRLLVL.

This clone is a singleton in its sample. The CDR3 sequence is CASSPRPVLQETQYF. In DNA, the CDR3 is TGTGCCAGCAGTCCCCGACCCGTCCTTCAAGAGACCCAGTACTTC. The chain couples TRBV27 to TRBJ2-5; no clear D gene. The V end was cut by 5 bases, the J end by 2 bases, with 15 bases between. CDR1 is MNHEY and CDR2 is SMNVEV in the germline V gene (reference sequence). The CDR3 contains 15 residues.